Sequencing of this T cell receptor beta chain was carried out in a study of OX40 agonist ivuxolimab in advanced cancers. Study overall: Prior therapy, whether anti-PD-1, anti-PD-L1 or anti-CTLA-4, was allowed, and roughly 40% had some. Regarding the study as a whole: Dosing at 0.1 to 3.0 mg/kg was accompanied by clonal expansion of CD4+ and CD8+ blood T cells by week 6.

The method was immunoSEQ multiplex PCR; TCRdb's version includes in-frame clones alone and lacks a portion of them. The data hold 70,000 to 75,000 clones, with roughly 92% observed a single time. For this clone: Its antigen is not identified.

Trimming left V 1 base short and J 10 bases short, with 20 bases between. Germline V gives CDR1 SGHNT, CDR2 YYREEE (reference sequence). The CDR3 is 15 amino acids. The specimen was CD4+ or CD8+ T cells sorted from blood, collected in a trial of the OX40 agonist ivuxolimab. The chain carries TRBV5-4 and TRBJ1-1, with D possibly TRBD1 on 5 matching bases. The sequence was obtained from an adult with an advanced solid tumor such as melanoma, head and neck, liver or kidney cancer. The CDR3 region has the DNA TGTGCCAGCAGCTTGCAGGGCCGGGACGTCTTAAGAGCTTTCTTT. It translates to CASSLQGRDVLRAFF. The whole variable domain, filled in from reference TRBV5-4 and TRBJ1-1, reads ETGVTQSPTHLIKTRGQQVTLRCSSQSGHNTVSWYQQALGQGPQFIFQYYREEENGRGNFPPRFSGLQFPNYSSELNVNALELDDSALYLCASSLQGRDVLRAFFGQGTRLTVV.